What follows are 24 T cell receptor beta chains derived from one specimen sequenced in a study of cytomegalovirus exposure and HLA in healthy donors. A multiplex PCR was run with 60 Vbeta primers and 13 Jbeta primers. Method: immunoSEQ multiplex PCR; TCRdb's copy keeps in-frame clones and lacks some. The table lists more than 200,000 clones, 75% to 80% of them singletons, with around 1.8% in the top ten. The sample consisted of PBMCs. Every receptor here comes from a man between 18 and 35 years old in good health and CMV-seronegative.

Points on this clone: Other DNA sequences within the sample encode an identical CDR3. V gene TRBV10-3 combines with J gene TRBJ2-7, with TRBD2 identical over 7 bases. This CDR3 region has 14 residues. V dropped 8 bases and J dropped 0; count of bases not matched to a gene: 7. Germline CDR1 reads ENHRY; CDR2 reads SYGVKD. CDR3 nucleotides: TGTGCCATCTCTGAACGGGGGGACTCCTACGAGCAGTACTTC. This translates into CAISERGDSYEQYF.

In its sample, this clone was seen once. The chain carries TRBV29-1 and TRBJ2-5; 13 nucleotides align to TRBD2. Trimming removed 2 bases from V and 4 bases from J; junction bases left unmatched: 1. Germline V lookup: CDR1 SQVTM, CDR2 ANQGSEA. The CDR3 consists of 14 residues. The CDR3 reads CSVERLAGGETQYF. The DNA for the CDR3 is TGCAGCGTTGAACGACTAGCGGGGGGAGAGACCCAGTACTTC.

V gene TRBV9 combines with J gene TRBJ1-4, with D uncertain. The V gene's germline CDR1 is SGDLS and CDR2 YYNGEE. V was clipped by 3 bases and J by 0 bases, with 9 bases between them. The CDR3 length is 15 residues. The CDR3: CASSAREATNEKLFF. In nucleotides, the CDR3 is TGTGCCAGCAGCGCACGGGAAGCAACTAATGAAAAACTGTTTTTT.

The chain couples TRBV11-3 to TRBJ2-2; 9 bases map to TRBD2. With V trimmed by 5 bases and J by 5 bases, 6 bases remained unmatched. This CDR3 has 15 residues. Germline V gives CDR1 SGHNT, CDR2 YENEEA. CDR3 DNA: TGTGCCAGCAGCCCACAGCGGGGGGCAACCGGGGAGCTGTTTTTT. Translated, it gives CASSPQRGATGELFF.

This sequence joins TRBV6-6 and TRBJ1-2, with D unclear. Germline V gives CDR1 MNHNY, CDR2 SVGAGI (reference sequence). CDR3 length: 13 residues. Trimming removed 6 bases at V and 2 bases at J, with 10 bases between. CDR3 sequence reads: CASRTTSNYGYTF. The CDR3 bases are TGTGCCAGCAGAACGACATCAAACTATGGCTACACCTTC.

The sample holds a few counts of this clone. The V gene is TRBV6-1, the J gene TRBJ1-5, with D uncertain. V dropped 2 bases and J dropped 7 bases, with 9 bases sitting between them. Germline CDR1 MNHNS, CDR2 SASEGT. The CDR3 spans 13 residues. The CDR3 loop reads CASSEFWRQPQHF. CDR3 nucleotide sequence: TGTGCCAGCAGTGAATTTTGGCGGCAGCCCCAGCATTTT.

The chain employs TRBV2 and TRBJ1-5, with 8 positions matching TRBD1. The CDR3 consists of 14 residues. V dropped 6 bases and J dropped 8; count of bases not matched to a gene: 9. The germline CDR1 and CDR2 sequences are SNHLY and FYNNEI. This CDR3 reads CASRDRDILEPQHF. The CDR3 DNA reads as TGTGCCAGCAGGGACAGGGATATTTTGGAGCCCCAGCATTTT.

The V gene is TRBV4-2, the J gene TRBJ2-7; 13 nucleotides line up with TRBD2. The CDR3 is made up of 14 amino acids. J lost 10 bases, V lost 4 bases, and 7 bases had no gene match. From germline, CDR1 is LGHNA and CDR2 YNFKEQ. The CDR3 region is CASSPIGTSGVQYF. As DNA, the CDR3 is TGTGCCAGCAGCCCTATAGGGACTAGCGGGGTCCAGTACTTC.

The chain carries TRBV7-8 and TRBJ1-6, with D unclear. The V end lost 1 base, the J end lost 8 bases, and 12 bases lay between the germline ends. Germline-derived CDR1 and CDR2 are SGHVS and FQNEAQ. The CDR3 is 15 residues long. CDR3 loop: CASSLGKGSYSPLHF. The CDR3 bases are TGTGCCAGCAGCTTAGGCAAAGGGAGTTATTCACCCCTCCACTTT.

This chain uses TRBV7-9 with TRBJ2-7, with D perhaps matching TRBD2 (5 bases). The germline V gene has CDR1 SEHNR and CDR2 FQNEAQ (reference sequence). This CDR3 is 14 amino acids long. V lost 5 bases and J 0 bases, leaving 11 bases between the germline ends. Written as DNA, the CDR3 is TGTGCCAGCAGCCACCTGGGGAGCTCCTACGAGCAGTACTTC. Encoded protein: CASSHLGSSYEQYF.

Concerning this clone: The junction departs from germline at one end; a sequencing error may be responsible. The chain combines TRBV28 with TRBJ2-3, with D tentatively TRBD1 (6 bases). Germline V lookup: CDR1 MDHEN, CDR2 SYDVKM. The length of the CDR3 is 17 residues. For the CDR3, the DNA is TGTGCCAGCAGTTTAAGCAGGGGCCGACGTTTGACAGATATGCAGTATTTT. Residues: CASSLSRGRRLTDMQYF.

CDR3 DNA sequence: TGTGCCAGCAGCCCAGGGACCGGGGAGCTGTTTTTT. This sequence encodes CASSPGTGELFF. The chain recombines TRBV9 with TRBJ2-2; D is perhaps TRBD1 (5 bases). CDR3 length equals 12 residues. CDR1 and CDR2 (germline): SGDLS, YYNGEE. The ends were cut back, 4 bases at V and 5 bases at J, with 6 bases in the middle. The full variable domain, rest sourced from reference TRBV9 and TRBJ2-2, is DSGVTQTPKHLITATGQRVTLRCSPRSGDLSVYWYQQSLDQGLQFLIQYYNGEERAKGNILERFSAQQFPDLHSELNLSSLELGDSALYFCASSPGTGELFFGEGSRLTVL.

This chain connects TRBV6-6 to TRBJ2-1, with unresolved D. Germline V lookup: CDR1 MNHNY, CDR2 SVGAGI (reference sequence). Deletions cut 6 bases from V and 8 bases from J, with 20 bases between. The CDR3 spans 15 residues. CDR3 nucleotide sequence: TGTGCCAGCAGCCACCTGCCGGGTTGGCCGGATGAGCAGTTCTTC. This sequence encodes CASSHLPGWPDEQFF.

The sample holds a few counts of this clone. This chain connects TRBV30 to TRBJ2-7, with 9 bases matching TRBD2. CDR1 and CDR2 from the germline V gene are GTSNPN and SVGIG (reference sequence). The ends lost 6 bases at V and 2 bases at J; junction bases unmatched: 5. The CDR3 is made up of 13 amino acids. CDR3 region: CACSGLAPYEQYF. The CDR3 bases are TGTGCCTGCTCGGGACTAGCCCCCTACGAGCAGTACTTC.

The V call is TRBV29-1, the J call TRBJ2-2; 12 positions agree with TRBD2. The trim removed 3 bases at V and 4 bases at J, leaving 12 bases unmatched. The CDR3 spans 18 residues. The germline gives CDR1 SQVTM, CDR2 ANQGSEA. The CDR3 spells CSVESEPGTSGRTGELFF. CDR3 DNA: TGCAGCGTTGAGTCGGAACCCGGGACTAGCGGGCGCACCGGGGAGCTGTTTTTT.

V gene TRBV5-4 combines with J gene TRBJ1-1; 7 nucleotides match TRBD1. After removal of 0 bases from V and 3 bases from J, the junction contained 2 bases not matched to a gene. The germline V gene has CDR1 SGHNT and CDR2 YYREEE (reference sequence). This CDR3 has 14 amino acids. The DNA of the CDR3 is TGTGCCAGCAGCTTGGGCAGGGGGGACACTGAAGCTTTCTTT. Its protein product is CASSLGRGDTEAFF.

This chain links TRBV18 with TRBJ1-1, with D perhaps matching TRBD1 (5 bases). Germline lookup yields CDR1 KGHSH and CDR2 LQKENI. The CDR3 loop spans 19 amino acids. The germline V and J ends were trimmed by 4 bases and 3 bases, with 27 bases remaining between them. The CDR3 region is CASSLGPAGHGQGDTEAFF. The CDR3 bases are TGTGCCAGCTCACTAGGCCCGGCGGGGCACGGTCAAGGGGACACTGAAGCTTTCTTT.

J is TRBJ2-7 and V is TRBV11-2; TRBD2 is a possible D gene (6 bases). Germline values: CDR1 SGHAT, CDR2 FQNNGV. The CDR3 has 14 residues. Trimming removed 6 bases at V and 0 bases at J, with 12 bases between. The CDR3 nucleotides are TGTGCCAGCAGGTTCCGGGACTTCTCCTACGAGCAGTACTTC. Its protein product is CASRFRDFSYEQYF.

In its sample, this clone was seen once. The CDR3 DNA reads as TGTGCCTGGAGTGAAGGGGGGGATAGCAATCAGCCCCAGCATTTT. It codes for CAWSEGGDSNQPQHF. The rearrangement joins TRBV30 to TRBJ1-5; weak D call: TRBD1 (6 bases). V lost 1 base and J lost 0, with 10 bases in between. The V gene's germline CDR1 is GTSNPN and CDR2 SVGIG (reference sequence). The CDR3 is made up of 15 amino acids.

On this clone itself: The junction does not match germline at one end; this may be a read error. The chain uses TRBV7-9 and TRBJ1-6; D not certain. The CDR3 has 15 residues. Germline V gene lookup returns CDR1 SEHNR and CDR2 FQNEAQ (reference sequence). As DNA, the CDR3 is TGTTCCAGCAACCCTTATAGTTCCTATAATTCACCCCTCCACTTT. Its translation is CSSNPYSSYNSPLHF.

The chain is built from TRBV13 and TRBJ2-7; TRBD2 matches 8 bases. The CDR3 has 15 amino acids. The V and J ends lost 2 bases and 7 bases, in that order; junction bases with no gene match: 10. Germline loops: CDR1 PRHDT, CDR2 FYEKMQ (reference sequence). Written as DNA, the CDR3 is TGTGCCAGCAGCTTAAACCTCGGGAGGGGGGCTGAGCAGTACTTC. Translation gives CASSLNLGRGAEQYF. The variable domain in full, completed from reference TRBV13 and TRBJ2-7, reads AAGVIQSPRHLIKEKRETATLKCYPIPRHDTVYWYQQGPGQDPQFLISFYEKMQSDKGSIPDRFSAQQFSDYHSELNMSSLELGDSALYFCASSLNLGRGAEQYFGPGTRLTVT.

For the CDR3, the DNA is TGTGCCAGCAGCTTGACAGCAGGTAACACTGAAGCTTTCTTT. The encoded protein is CASSLTAGNTEAFF. The V gene is TRBV7-9, the J gene TRBJ1-1; tentative D call: TRBD1 (5 bases). Germline V CDR1 and CDR2: SEHNR, FQNEAQ (reference sequence). The CDR3 spans 14 residues. V was clipped by 3 bases and J by 2 bases, with 10 bases between them.

The chain has TRBV9 and TRBJ1-3, with a tentative D call TRBD1 (6 bases). The germline CDR1 and CDR2 sequences are SGDLS and YYNGEE. The CDR3 covers 18 residues. V was clipped by 2 bases and J by 0 bases, with 18 bases between them. The CDR3, as DNA: TGTGCCAGCAGCGTCGCCCTTGCACAGGGAATCTCTGGAAACACCATATATTTT. This encodes CASSVALAQGISGNTIYF.

The V gene is TRBV11-3, the J gene TRBJ1-1; tentative D call: TRBD1 (5 bases). The ends were cut back, 2 bases at V and 1 base at J, with 17 bases in the middle. This CDR3 contains 17 residues. The germline gives CDR1 SGHNT, CDR2 YENEEA. As DNA, the CDR3 is TGTGCCAGCAGCTTACAGAGAATGGGGGAGGAGAACACTGAAGCTTTCTTT. Protein sequence: CASSLQRMGEENTEAFF. Variable domain in full (rest from reference TRBV11-3 and TRBJ1-1): EAGVVQSPRYKIIEKKQPVAFWCNPISGHNTLYWYLQNLGQGPELLIRYENEEAVDDSQLPKDRFSAERLKGVDSTLKIQPAELGDSAVYLCASSLQRMGEENTEAFFGQGTRLTVV.